One sample yielded the 20 T cell receptor beta chains listed below, sequenced in a study of blood T cells in healthy people across ages. Through a sample-barcoded 5' primer and a J-beta primer mix, a second PCR was run for 7 to 11 cycles. Via MiXCR, TCRdb re-called the 5' RACE reads, giving one row per CDR3 protein. The data show around 2 million distinct CDR3 sequences, around 42% seen once. The material sequenced was blood. These receptor sequences come from a human donor in good health.

This clonotype was observed many times. V is TRBV29-1 and J is TRBJ2-1; D possibly corresponds to TRBD2 (6 bases). Germline CDR1 is SQVTM and CDR2 is ANQGSEA. V lost 4 bases, J lost 13 bases, and 17 bases lay in between. The CDR3 contains 12 residues. CDR3 sequence: CSVALAPQPQFF. The CDR3, as DNA: TGCAGCGTTGCGCTAGCGCCTCAACCCCAGTTCTTC.

This clonotype was detected a few times. The J gene is TRBJ2-7, the V gene TRBV4-3; no clear D. The CDR3 runs to 15 residues. Germline V CDR1 and CDR2: LGHNA, YSLEER. Trimming left V 0 bases short and J 2 bases short, with 11 bases between. CDR3 in DNA: TGCGCCAGCAGCCAAGATTCTTTTTCAACCTACGAGCAGTACTTC. Translation gives CASSQDSFSTYEQYF.

This clonotype showed up just a few times. The chain employs TRBV28 and TRBJ2-4; maybe TRBD1 (5 bases). The CDR3 runs to 15 residues. CDR1 is MDHEN, CDR2 SYDVKM, per germline. V was shortened by 1 base and J by 6 bases, with 13 bases between the two germline ends. CDR3 in amino acids: CASSLSARVGNIQYF. In DNA form, the CDR3 reads TGTGCCAGCAGTTTATCTGCCAGGGTCGGAAACATTCAGTACTTC.

The chain has TRBV4-3 and TRBJ2-3, with 8 positions matching TRBD1. Per the germline V gene, CDR1 is LGHNA and CDR2 is YSLEER. Losses at the gene ends were 3 bases for V and 8 bases for J; bases not matched to a gene: 4. The CDR3 loop spans 13 amino acids. CDR3 sequence: CASSHLDRGTQYF. CDR3 DNA sequence: TGCGCCAGCAGCCACCTCGACAGGGGTACGCAGTATTTT.

This chain joins TRBV5-1 and TRBJ1-1; D may be TRBD1 (6 bases). Trimming pared 3 bases from V and 8 bases from J, leaving 17 bases between. This CDR3 region has 14 residues. CDR1 is SGHRS and CDR2 is YFSETQ in the germline V gene. The CDR3 spells CASSSRPDSAEAFF. CDR3 in DNA: TGCGCCAGCAGCTCCCGCCCGGACAGCGCCGAAGCTTTCTTT.

The chain joins TRBV28 to TRBJ2-3; D is possibly TRBD1 (7 bases). Between the trimmed V and J ends, which lost 5 bases and 4 bases, there was a span of 13 bases. The CDR3 runs 14 residues. Germline CDR1 MDHEN, CDR2 SYDVKM. The CDR3 sequence: CASSTQGGPDTQYF. The CDR3 nucleotides read TGTGCCAGCAGTACCCAGGGGGGCCCAGATACGCAGTATTTT.

The genes are TRBV3-1 and TRBJ1-1, with D maybe TRBD1 (6 bases). CDR3 length: 15 amino acids. The germline CDR1 and CDR2 sequences are LGHDT and YNNKEL (reference sequence). Trimming left V 3 bases short and J 0 bases short, with 11 bases between. In DNA form, the CDR3 reads TGTGCCAGCAGCCATGGGGGGACATTGAACACTGAAGCTTTCTTT. This sequence encodes CASSHGGTLNTEAFF. Supplemented by reference TRBV3-1 and TRBJ1-1, the full variable domain reads DTAVSQTPKYLVTQMGNDKSIKCEQNLGHDTMYWYKQDSKKFLKIMFSYNNKELIINETVPNRFSPKSPDKAHLNLHINSLELGDSAVYFCASSHGGTLNTEAFFGQGTRLTVV.

This clonotype showed up just a few times. The V gene is TRBV7-3, the J gene TRBJ2-4; TRBD1 matches 8 bases. The J call may be incorrect, as the DNA end agrees better with TRBJ2-5. The CDR3 is 17 amino acids. Germline-derived CDR1 and CDR2 are SGHTA and FQGTGA. The CDR3 region is CASSPGQGRGRGETQYF. The DNA of the CDR3 is TGTGCCAGCAGCCCAGGACAGGGACGCGGAAGGGGGGAGACCCAGTACTTC.

The chain couples TRBV5-6 to TRBJ1-3, with D possibly TRBD1 on 5 matching bases. V was shortened by 0 bases and J by 0 bases, with 10 bases between the two germline ends. The CDR3 covers 16 residues. From germline, CDR1 is SGHDT and CDR2 YYEEEE. CDR3 amino acids: CASSLVGDFSGNTIYF. CDR3 nucleotide sequence: TGTGCCAGCAGCTTGGTGGGGGACTTCTCTGGAAACACCATATATTTT.

CDR3 in DNA: TGCAGTGCTAGAGATAACTGGGCGAGCTCCTACGAGCAGTACTTC. It specifies CSARDNWASSYEQYF. The genes are TRBV20-1 and TRBJ2-7; no clear D gene. The CDR3 consists of 15 residues. V was pared by 0 bases and J by 0 bases, with 12 bases between. Germline CDR1 DFQATT, CDR2 SNEGSKA (reference sequence).

In this sample, this clonotype turned up a few times. The chain combines TRBV29-1 with TRBJ2-1, with 10 bases identical to TRBD1. Germline trimming cut 2 bases from V and 4 bases from J; bases unmatched to any gene: 8. Germline V CDR1 and CDR2: SQVTM, ANQGSEA. This CDR3 has 16 amino acids. CDR3 in DNA: TGCAGCGTTGAATCTGTAAGGACAGGGGGTTACAATGAGCAGTTCTTC. Residues: CSVESVRTGGYNEQFF.

This clonotype was recorded once. One junction end does not reproduce the germline sequence, and a read error may be involved. The chain links TRBV6-1 to TRBJ2-1; the D is unclear. The germline V gene encodes CDR1 MNHNS and CDR2 SASEGT. There are 14 residues in the CDR3. CDR3 bases: TGTGCCAGCGTAAGGGAAAACAATTGGAATGAGCGGTTCTTC. This encodes CASVRENNWNERFF.

The CDR3 sequence is CASKSGSTDTQYF. DNA of the CDR3: TGTGCCAGCAAAAGCGGAAGCACAGATACGCAGTATTTT. The chain uses TRBV10-3 and TRBJ2-3; possible D gene TRBD2, 5 bases. The germline V gene encodes CDR1 ENHRY and CDR2 SYGVKD. CDR3 length: 13 amino acids. Deletions cut 10 bases from V and 0 bases from J, with 11 bases between.

The rearrangement uses TRBV7-9 and TRBJ2-3; 8 nucleotides agree with TRBD1. Germline CDR1 reads SEHNR; CDR2 reads FQNEAQ (reference sequence). The CDR3 has 15 amino acids. V dropped 8 bases and J dropped 6; count of bases not matched to a gene: 13. The CDR3 sequence is CASSTGVGRWDTQYF. CDR3 in DNA: TGTGCCAGCTCGACAGGGGTTGGAAGGTGGGATACGCAGTATTTT.

This clonotype came up many times. The chain is built from TRBV6-4 and TRBJ2-6; no reliable D call. Germline CDR1 reads MRHNA; CDR2 reads SNTAGT. Trimming shortened V by 4 bases and J by 2 bases, and 12 bases separated the two germline ends. This CDR3 is 16 amino acids long. The CDR3, as DNA: TGTGCCAGCAGTGGAGACCCTTCTGCTGGGGCCAACGTCCTGACTTTC. Its translation: CASSGDPSAGANVLTF.

The rearrangement uses TRBV4-2 and TRBJ1-5; a possible D gene is TRBD1 (5 bases). Trimming took off 4 bases at V and 5 bases at J, with 18 bases between the two ends. CDR1 and CDR2 (germline): LGHNA, YNFKEQ. CDR3 size: 16 residues. The CDR3 spells CASSRSRGDPYQPQHF. The CDR3 region has the DNA TGTGCCAGCAGCCGCTCGAGAGGGGACCCCTATCAGCCCCAGCATTTT.

The sample holds a few counts of this clonotype. The V call is TRBV15, the J call TRBJ1-3, with D uncertain. Trimming pared 1 base from V and 0 bases from J, leaving 7 bases between. The CDR3 extends over 15 amino acids. In germline, CDR1 is LNHNV, CDR2 YYDKDF (reference sequence). Here the CDR3 DNA reads TGTGCCACCAGCAGAGGTCTAAGCTCTGGAAACACCATATATTTT. Protein: CATSRGLSSGNTIYF.

V and J are TRBV29-1 and TRBJ2-5; 7 bases map to TRBD2. J lost 5 bases, V lost 6 bases, and 9 bases had no gene match. CDR1 and CDR2 from the germline V gene are SQVTM and ANQGSEA. The CDR3 is 13 residues long. CDR3 coding DNA: TGCAGCGTCGGGGGAGGGCTCGGTGAGACCCAGTACTTC. Translation: CSVGGGLGETQYF.

The chain recombines TRBV7-2 with TRBJ1-2; 7 bases are shared with TRBD1. The V gene's germline CDR1 is SGHTA and CDR2 FQGNSA. Trimming removed 6 bases from V and 4 bases from J; junction bases left unmatched: 8. This CDR3 contains 14 residues. The CDR3 loop reads CASRPGQAGYGYTF. CDR3 DNA sequence: TGTGCCAGCAGACCTGGACAGGCTGGCTATGGCTACACCTTC.

This clonotype was counted between two and nine times. The V call is TRBV14, the J call TRBJ2-7, with TRBD1 matching 7 bases. Germline V CDR1 and CDR2: SGHDN, FVKESK. This CDR3 has 15 amino acids. V shed 4 bases and J 6 bases; nucleotides not matched to a gene: 12. The CDR3 region has the DNA TGTGCCAGCAGCCGCCCGGGACAGATAATGTTCGAGCAGTACTTC. Its protein product is CASSRPGQIMFEQYF.